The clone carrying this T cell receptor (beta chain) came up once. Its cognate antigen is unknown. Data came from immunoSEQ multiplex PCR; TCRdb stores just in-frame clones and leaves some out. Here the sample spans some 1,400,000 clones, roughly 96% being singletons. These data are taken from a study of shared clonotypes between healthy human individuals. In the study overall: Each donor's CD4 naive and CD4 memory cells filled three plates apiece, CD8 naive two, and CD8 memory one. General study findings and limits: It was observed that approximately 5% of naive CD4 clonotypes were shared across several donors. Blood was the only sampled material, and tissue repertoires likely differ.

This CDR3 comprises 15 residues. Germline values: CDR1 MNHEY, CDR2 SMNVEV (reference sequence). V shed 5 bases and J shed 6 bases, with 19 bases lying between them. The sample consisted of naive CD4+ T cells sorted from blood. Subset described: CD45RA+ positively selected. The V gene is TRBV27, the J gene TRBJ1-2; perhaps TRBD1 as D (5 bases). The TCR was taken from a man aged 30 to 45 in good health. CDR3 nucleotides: TGTGCCAGCAGTGAAGGGCAGGGAAGAGGTAATGGCTACACCTTC. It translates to CASSEGQGRGNGYTF.